This record covers a single TCR beta chain. Its antigen is undetermined. This record comes from a study of T cell repertoires in cytomegalovirus infection. Study background: Through public TCR beta signatures, both CMV infection and matching HLA type were indicated.

Findings of the study overall: Using cumulative public TCR beta family frequency, the authors identified those who carried CMV together with the relevant HLA.

One entry per CDR3 protein results from TCRdb running MiXCR on the reads. The sample holds 200,000 to 300,000 distinct CDR3 sequences, approximately 9.1% seen once. The CDR3 is 13 residues long. V lost 4 bases and J 3 bases, leaving 4 bases between the germline ends. Per the germline V gene, CDR1 is MDHEN and CDR2 is SYDVKM. The genes are TRBV28 and TRBJ2-6; D not certain. This clonotype originated in a human donor in good health (CMV status not recorded). Some clones in this sample may be carry-over from other donors' samples. The sequenced sample was PBMCs. The CDR3 sequence: CASSSYGANVLTF. CDR3 DNA sequence: TGTGCCAGCAGTTCGTATGGGGCCAACGTCCTGACTTTC.